Following are 27 T cell receptor beta chains from one sample sequenced in a study of blood T cell repertoires in COVID-19. This table comes from immunoSEQ multiplex PCR, and its TCRdb copy is limited to in-frame clones, with some not included. This table holds around 140,000 clones, roughly four fifths found once. The sequenced sample consisted of peripheral blood. Receptor source: a human donor with acute or convalescent COVID-19. The donor label of this sample is uncertain.

J is TRBJ1-2 and V is TRBV3-1 (or the pseudogene TRBV3-2); no definite D call. The CDR3 runs 12 residues. V was pared by 1 base and J by 6 bases, with 6 bases between. Germline V gene sequence: CDR1 LGHDT, CDR2 YNNKEL (reference sequence). Written as DNA, the CDR3 is TGTGCCAGCAGCCAAGCCAGAAATGGCTACACCTTC. It translates to CASSQARNGYTF.

This clone appeared a few times. This specimen includes other DNA sequences encoding the same CDR3. The V call is TRBV5-1, the J call TRBJ1-1; 9 positions agree with TRBD1. This CDR3 region has 14 residues. V shed 2 bases and J 5 bases; nucleotides not matched to a gene: 4. Germline CDR1 SGHRS, CDR2 YFSETQ. The CDR3 DNA reads as TGCGCCAGCAGCTTTACAGGGGGCGGTACTGAAGCTTTCTTT. Its translation: CASSFTGGGTEAFF.

The J gene is TRBJ1-4, the V gene TRBV6-5; 7 bases are a match to TRBD1. V lost 0 bases, J lost 6 bases, and 4 bases stayed unmatched. CDR3 length: 15 amino acids. From germline, CDR1 is MNHEY and CDR2 SVGAGI. CDR3 loop: CASSYSGTVDEKLFF. CDR3 DNA sequence: TGTGCCAGCAGTTACTCGGGGACAGTAGATGAAAAACTGTTTTTT.

This clone was seen more than once but under ten times. J is TRBJ2-7 and V is TRBV19; D is possibly TRBD1 (5 bases). This CDR3 has 16 amino acids. Trimming removed 5 bases at V and 0 bases at J, with 17 bases between. Germline lookup yields CDR1 LNHDA and CDR2 SQIVND (reference sequence). The CDR3 loop is CASSPLGQGGSYEQYF. DNA of the CDR3: TGTGCCAGTAGTCCTCTTGGGCAGGGCGGCTCCTACGAGCAGTACTTC.

This clone was detected once. The chain carries TRBV5-4 and TRBJ2-7, with a tentative D call TRBD1 (6 bases). CDR1 is SGHNT and CDR2 is YYREEE in the germline V gene (reference sequence). The CDR3 is 15 residues long. V gave up 9 bases and J gave up 7 bases, with 26 bases separating them. The CDR3 DNA sequence: TGTGCCACCGGGGAGAGTCTAGCAACGAGGGGGGAGCAGTACTTC. It translates to CATGESLATRGEQYF.

This chain joins TRBV6-4 and TRBJ2-1; TRBD2 matches at 11 bases. V dropped 4 bases and J dropped 5; count of bases not matched to a gene: 4. In germline, CDR1 is MRHNA, CDR2 SNTAGT. This CDR3 comprises 15 residues. The DNA of the CDR3 is TGTGCCAGCAGTGTTGCTAGCGGGGGGAACAATGAGCAGTTCTTC. Amino acid sequence: CASSVASGGNNEQFF.

The rearrangement links TRBV7-2 to TRBJ2-2, with 11 nucleotides matching TRBD2. Germline CDR1 and CDR2: SGHTA and FQGNSA. The CDR3 length is 16 residues. The J segment lost 10 bases and the V segment lost 5 bases, leaving 12 bases of the junction unmatched. The DNA of the CDR3 is TGTGCCAGCAGCCCCTTGGGACTAGCGGATGGTGAGGAGCTGTTTTTT. The encoded protein is CASSPLGLADGEELFF.

The chain links TRBV19 to TRBJ2-7; 11 bases match TRBD1. The CDR3 contains 16 residues. J was trimmed by 5 bases and V by 5 bases; bases with no gene match: 11. Germline loops: CDR1 LNHDA, CDR2 SQIVND (reference sequence). CDR3 sequence: CASSSRRDRGINEQYF. The CDR3 nucleotides read TGTGCCAGTAGTTCTCGCCGGGACAGGGGGATCAACGAGCAGTACTTC.

CDR3 in DNA: TGCAGCGTTTCCGACAGCCGGTGGGCTGAAGCTTTCTTT. Amino acid sequence: CSVSDSRWAEAFF. J is TRBJ1-1 and V is TRBV29-1; TRBD1 is a possible D gene (5 bases). Trimming removed 5 bases from V and 6 bases from J, with 16 bases in between. The CDR3 spans 13 residues. Germline V gene data show CDR1 as SQVTM and CDR2 as ANQGSEA.

The rearrangement joins TRBV7-2 to TRBJ1-2; tentative D call: TRBD1 (6 bases). The V gene lost 4 bases and the J gene lost 4 bases, with 13 bases spanning the gap. Germline V gene lookup returns CDR1 SGHTA and CDR2 FQGNSA. The length of the CDR3 is 14 residues. The CDR3 coding sequence is TGTGCCAGCAGCTCGGACAGCCGGTTCTATGGCTACACCTTC. Translated: CASSSDSRFYGYTF.

The genes are TRBV6-5 and TRBJ2-7; D is possibly TRBD2 (5 bases). This CDR3 comprises 15 residues. Germline assignment: CDR1 MNHEY and CDR2 SVGAGI. V shed 0 bases and J shed 0 bases, with 9 bases lying between them. The CDR3 bases are TGTGCCAGCAGTTACTCGTTTACTAGCTCCTACGAGCAGTACTTC. Amino acid sequence: CASSYSFTSSYEQYF.

The CDR3 coding sequence is TGTGCCAGCAGCTTATTCTCGGGGTTTAGGAACACTGAAGCTTTCTTT. Protein: CASSLFSGFRNTEAFF. V and J are TRBV7-2 and TRBJ1-1; D is undetermined. From germline, CDR1 is SGHTA and CDR2 FQGNSA. CDR3 length: 16 amino acids. V was shortened by 2 bases and J by 1 base, with 14 bases between the two germline ends.

This chain uses TRBV5-1 with TRBJ1-1; no firm D call. The CDR3 spans 15 residues. The V and J ends lost 0 bases and 0 bases respectively, with 9 bases between them. CDR1 is SGHRS and CDR2 is YFSETQ in the germline V gene. The CDR3 loop reads CASSLAGNMNTEAFF. CDR3 nucleotides: TGCGCCAGCAGCTTGGCGGGGAACATGAACACTGAAGCTTTCTTT.

The chain is built from TRBV12-3 or TRBV12-4 and TRBJ1-1; D may be TRBD1 (5 bases). The CDR3 runs to 11 residues. V was clipped by 4 bases and J by 10 bases, with 10 bases between them. CDR3 sequence (DNA): TGTGCCAGCAGTTCCGACAGTCCAGCTTTCTTT. Amino acids: CASSSDSPAFF.

The chain's CDR3 is CASSQDIGLVALQYF. The CDR3 coding sequence is TGTGCCAGCAGCCAAGACATCGGACTAGTCGCTCTTCAGTACTTC. This sequence joins TRBV4-2 and TRBJ2-4; 7 bases agree with TRBD2. CDR3 length equals 15 residues. Looked up from germline, CDR1 is LGHNA and CDR2 is YNFKEQ. With V trimmed by 0 bases and J by 11 bases, 10 bases remained unmatched.

This chain links TRBV5-1 with TRBJ1-6, with 8 nucleotides matching TRBD1. The CDR3 has 14 residues. J was trimmed by 5 bases and V by 5 bases; bases with no gene match: 3. Per the germline V gene, CDR1 is SGHRS and CDR2 is YFSETQ. CDR3 loop: CASRRGQDNSPLHF. The CDR3 bases are TGCGCCAGCAGGCGGGGACAGGATAATTCACCCCTCCACTTT.

V and J are TRBV7-2 and TRBJ2-7, with D unclear. Germline CDR1 reads SGHTA; CDR2 reads FQGNSA. The CDR3 extends over 13 amino acids. Trimming removed 1 base from V and 3 bases from J, with 7 bases in between. CDR3 nucleotides: TGTGCCAGCAGCTTAGTAGAGTTCTACGAGCAGTACTTC. This translates into CASSLVEFYEQYF.

In this sample, this clone turned up once. CDR3 loop: CASSLQAGSLNSPLHF. In nucleotides, the CDR3 is TGCGCCAGCAGCTTGCAGGCAGGAAGCCTTAATTCACCCCTCCACTTT. V usage is TRBV5-1 and J usage is TRBJ1-6, with D unresolved. Looked up from germline, CDR1 is SGHRS and CDR2 is YFSETQ. Deletions cut 1 base from V and 6 bases from J, with 14 bases between. The CDR3 loop spans 16 amino acids.

This sequence joins TRBV5-4 and TRBJ2-5; 11 bases match TRBD1. The CDR3 covers 15 residues. V was pared by 4 bases and J by 5 bases, with 7 bases of the junction left unmatched. The germline V gene has CDR1 SGHNT and CDR2 YYREEE (reference sequence). The CDR3 nucleotides are TGTGCCAGCAGCCCTGGACAGGGGGCGTGGGAGACCCAGTACTTC. Its protein is CASSPGQGAWETQYF.

The chain combines TRBV19 with TRBJ2-1; 8 bases agree with TRBD1. This CDR3 is 15 amino acids long. Germline trimming cut 5 bases from V and 4 bases from J; bases unmatched to any gene: 7. In germline, CDR1 is LNHDA, CDR2 SQIVND (reference sequence). CDR3 sequence: CASSPGQGLYNEQFF. The DNA of the CDR3 is TGTGCCAGTAGTCCCGGACAGGGCTTATACAATGAGCAGTTCTTC.

This sequence joins TRBV7-9 and TRBJ2-3, with 11 bases matching TRBD1. Germline trimming cut 4 bases from V and 2 bases from J; bases unmatched to any gene: 5. CDR1 is SEHNR and CDR2 is FQNEAQ in the germline V gene (reference sequence). This CDR3 spans 16 amino acids. CDR3 sequence reads: CASSWTGGVFTDTQYF. In DNA, the CDR3 is TGTGCCAGCAGCTGGACAGGGGGCGTCTTCACAGATACGCAGTATTTT.

This clone has just a few counts. DNA of the CDR3: TGTGCCAGCAGCTTAGATGTCTCGGCTTTCTTT. This encodes CASSLDVSAFF. The genes are TRBV7-2 and TRBJ1-1; D gene unclear. Germline loops: CDR1 SGHTA, CDR2 FQGNSA. The V end was cut by 1 base, the J end by 11 bases, with 8 bases between. The CDR3 is made up of 11 amino acids.

This rearrangement joins TRBV15 to TRBJ1-5; TRBD1 aligns across 11 bases. Trimming removed 6 bases from V and 4 bases from J; junction bases left unmatched: 8. CDR1 and CDR2 (germline): LNHNV, YYDKDF (reference sequence). This CDR3 is 16 amino acids long. The CDR3 DNA is TGTGCCACCAGTAGGGGACAGGGGGACGGAAATCAGCCCCAGCATTTT. This encodes CATSRGQGDGNQPQHF.

The chain uses TRBV7-9 and TRBJ2-5; 9 nucleotides line up with TRBD1. V was pared by 5 bases and J by 2 bases, with 3 bases of the junction left unmatched. The length of the CDR3 is 14 residues. Germline CDR1 and CDR2: SEHNR and FQNEAQ (reference sequence). The CDR3 coding sequence is TGTGCCAGCAGCCTGGGGACAGGGCAAGAGACCCAGTACTTC. This gives the protein CASSLGTGQETQYF.

This chain uses TRBV6-5 with TRBJ2-5; D not resolved. The CDR3 has 15 amino acids. The germline gives CDR1 MNHEY, CDR2 SVGAGI. V lost 6 bases and J 4 bases, leaving 18 bases between the germline ends. In nucleotides, the CDR3 is TGTGCCAGCAGATACGACTGGAGCCGAACAGAGACCCAGTACTTC. Translating gives CASRYDWSRTETQYF.

CDR3 sequence: CASTKTRGLQGGSYGYTF. As DNA, the CDR3 is TGTGCCAGCACCAAGACGAGGGGTTTACAGGGTGGGAGCTATGGCTACACCTTC. The genes are TRBV2 and TRBJ1-2, with a tentative D call TRBD1 (6 bases). Germline-derived CDR1 and CDR2 are SNHLY and FYNNEI. The CDR3 covers 18 residues. Trimming shortened V by 7 bases and J by 4 bases, and 28 bases separated the two germline ends. The full variable domain, rest sourced from reference TRBV2 and TRBJ1-2, is EPEVTQTPSHQVTQMGQEVILRCVPISNHLYFYWYRQILGQKVEFLVSFYNNEISEKSEIFDDQFSVERPDGSNFTLKIRSTKLEDSAMYFCASTKTRGLQGGSYGYTFGSGTRLTVV.

The chain joins TRBV12-5 to TRBJ1-6, with D unresolved. Trimming removed 1 base from V and 7 bases from J, with 8 bases in between. Germline loops: CDR1 LGHNT, CDR2 FRNRAP. CDR3 size: 14 residues. The CDR3 DNA follows: TGTGCTAGTGGTTTGGGACAAAACAATTCACCCCTCCACTTT. Translating it yields CASGLGQNNSPLHF.